This section outlines one T cell receptor (beta chain) sequence together with its context. Its cognate antigen is unknown. These data are taken from a study of T cell responses to AZD1222 COVID-19 vaccine. General study points: Spike-specific TCR breadth and depth both grew after two AZD1222 doses.

The table came from immunoSEQ multiplex PCR; TCRdb's copy has only in-frame clones and leaves some out. The sample contains 75,000 to 85,000 clones, 75% to 90% of which appear only once. This TCR was recovered from an adult in good health. The material was peripheral blood, obtained on day 0 of AZD1222 vaccination.

This CDR3 is CASSLRQPQHF. The CDR3 nucleotides are TGTGCCAGCAGCTTACGTCAGCCCCAGCATTTT. The chain carries TRBV11-2 and TRBJ1-5; D call uncertain. V lost 2 bases and J 6 bases, leaving 2 bases between the germline ends. The CDR3 length is 11 residues. Germline V CDR1 and CDR2: SGHAT, FQNNGV.